The 9 T cell receptor beta chains in this list originate from one sample, sequenced in a study of blood T cell repertoires in COVID-19. Here immunoSEQ multiplex PCR was the method, and the copy in TCRdb shows in-frame clones only, minus some. The sample has about 300,000 clones, more than 80% seen once. Sequenced material: peripheral blood. These receptors were obtained from a woman in her thirties with COVID-19, enrolled during active disease.

This rearrangement joins TRBV5-1 to TRBJ1-1; D uncertain. The V gene's germline CDR1 is SGHRS and CDR2 YFSETQ. The CDR3 consists of 15 residues. Trimming took off 4 bases at V and 3 bases at J, with 16 bases between the two ends. This CDR3 is CASSPATQRDTEAFF. Written as DNA, the CDR3 is TGCGCCAGCAGCCCAGCGACACAGCGGGACACTGAAGCTTTCTTT.

The gene calls are TRBV11-2 and TRBJ1-2, with D hard to call. The ends were cut back, 1 base at V and 6 bases at J, with 15 bases in the middle. Germline V gene sequence: CDR1 SGHAT, CDR2 FQNNGV. This CDR3 has 15 residues. The CDR3 loop reads CASSLGIDGGDGYTF. The CDR3 DNA is TGTGCCAGCAGCTTAGGAATCGACGGAGGAGATGGCTACACCTTC.

This chain links TRBV6-6 with TRBJ1-2, with D tentatively TRBD1 (5 bases). Germline V lookup: CDR1 MNHNY, CDR2 SVGAGI (reference sequence). The CDR3 is 15 amino acids. V was clipped by 0 bases and J by 8 bases, with 16 bases between them. CDR3 in amino acids: CASSYSIDRLYGYTF. DNA of the CDR3: TGTGCCAGCAGTTACTCGATCGACAGACTCTACGGCTACACCTTC.

The rearrangement joins TRBV5-4 to TRBJ1-1; the D gene is possibly TRBD1 (5 bases). The CDR3 has 13 residues. V shed 0 bases and J shed 6 bases, with 9 bases lying between them. In germline, CDR1 is SGHNT, CDR2 YYREEE (reference sequence). The CDR3 sequence: CASSLAGSPEAFF. CDR3 DNA sequence: TGTGCCAGCAGCTTGGCAGGGTCCCCTGAAGCTTTCTTT.

The chain links TRBV5-4 to TRBJ2-3; 9 bases are shared with TRBD2. The CDR3 spans 14 residues. Losses at the gene ends were 1 base for V and 7 bases for J; bases not matched to a gene: 4. The V gene's germline CDR1 is SGHNT and CDR2 YYREEE (reference sequence). The CDR3 DNA is TGTGCCAGCAGCTTGAAGCGGGAGGCTTATACGCAGTATTTT. This encodes CASSLKREAYTQYF.

The J gene is TRBJ1-1, the V gene TRBV5-1; no reliable D call. The CDR3 length is 15 residues. Germline values: CDR1 SGHRS, CDR2 YFSETQ. The V end lost 4 bases, the J end lost 1 base, and 14 bases lay between the germline ends. The CDR3 DNA reads TGCGCCAGCAGCCGGGATCGACCGGAGAACACTGAAGCTTTCTTT. It encodes CASSRDRPENTEAFF.

V usage is TRBV10-2 and J usage is TRBJ2-7; TRBD1 is a possible D gene (5 bases). CDR1 is WSHSY and CDR2 is SAAADI in the germline V gene. There are 13 residues in the CDR3. V was trimmed by 3 bases and J by 2 bases, leaving 8 bases between them. The CDR3 reads CASSEGAAYEQYF. The CDR3 region has the DNA TGCGCCAGCAGTGAAGGGGCTGCCTACGAGCAGTACTTC.

Comments on this clone: Within the sample, other DNA sequences also encode this same CDR3. This chain links TRBV6-5 with TRBJ1-5; 10 positions agree with TRBD1. Trimming cost V 5 bases and J 0 bases; bases outside gene matches: 1. The germline V gene encodes CDR1 MNHEY and CDR2 SVGAGI. The CDR3 is 15 residues long. CDR3 DNA: TGTGCCAGCAGTCGGACAGGGGGTAGCAATCAGCCCCAGCATTTT. This gives the protein CASSRTGGSNQPQHF.

This chain joins TRBV10-2 and TRBJ1-1, with 12 bases that match TRBD1. This CDR3 has 16 amino acids. Unmatched junction bases numbered 7, after V lost 2 bases and J lost 6 bases. CDR1 is WSHSY and CDR2 is SAAADI in the germline V gene. As DNA, the CDR3 is TGCGCCAGCAGTGAGCGGGACAGGGGGCCGTTCGCTGAAGCTTTCTTT. As protein: CASSERDRGPFAEAFF.